This TCR beta chain was profiled in a study of blood T cell repertoires in COVID-19. Overall study: Samples of COVID-19 (acute and convalescent) were obtained from the United States, Italy and Spain. Sources were T cells, B-cell-depleted T cells, or PBMCs; the material itself was cDNA or gDNA.

The J segment lost 1 base and the V segment lost 6 bases, leaving 4 bases of the junction unmatched. In germline, CDR1 is LNHDA, CDR2 SQIVND (reference sequence). The CDR3 loop spans 15 amino acids. How the authors handled the data: Amplifying reference gene primers gave estimates of nucleated cell counts. The table came from immunoSEQ multiplex PCR; TCRdb's copy has only in-frame clones and leaves some out. That table furnishes V, J and clone size, whereas the DNA furnished D and trimming. In the table there are under 350,000 clones, nearly 90% of which are singletons. This chain uses TRBV19 with TRBJ1-5, with TRBD1 matching 9 bases. This TCR was recovered from a woman aged 25-40 years with COVID-19, enrolled during active disease. Sequenced sample: peripheral blood. This CDR3 is CASRKGTGSNQPQHF. The CDR3, as DNA: TGTGCCAGTAGAAAAGGGACAGGGAGCAATCAGCCCCAGCATTTT.